This T cell receptor beta chain was observed in a study of cytomegalovirus exposure and HLA in healthy donors. Overall study: A subsequent analysis stated that the 120 validation repertoires were run on the same platform as the roughly 670 first-cohort repertoires.

Repertoires were generated with immunoSEQ multiplex PCR, while TCRdb's copy carries only in-frame clones and drops some. Of over 150,000 clones in the sample, roughly 90% were seen once. This CDR3 has 14 residues. The V and J ends lost 4 bases and 1 base respectively, with 7 bases between them. The germline gives CDR1 MNHEY, CDR2 SVGAGI. General study points: The study labeled approximately 150 TCR beta chains cytomegalovirus-associated. Many donors shared some public TCRs, even though most TCR sequences were rare.

Worth noting for this clone: The antigen is unknown.

The source material was PBMCs. The chain has TRBV6-5 and TRBJ2-2; D is undetermined. The sequence was collected from a man younger than 35 in good health and CMV-seropositive. CDR3 nucleotides: TGTGCCAGCAGTTCCACAGTGAACACCGGGGAGCTGTTTTTT. This encodes CASSSTVNTGELFF.